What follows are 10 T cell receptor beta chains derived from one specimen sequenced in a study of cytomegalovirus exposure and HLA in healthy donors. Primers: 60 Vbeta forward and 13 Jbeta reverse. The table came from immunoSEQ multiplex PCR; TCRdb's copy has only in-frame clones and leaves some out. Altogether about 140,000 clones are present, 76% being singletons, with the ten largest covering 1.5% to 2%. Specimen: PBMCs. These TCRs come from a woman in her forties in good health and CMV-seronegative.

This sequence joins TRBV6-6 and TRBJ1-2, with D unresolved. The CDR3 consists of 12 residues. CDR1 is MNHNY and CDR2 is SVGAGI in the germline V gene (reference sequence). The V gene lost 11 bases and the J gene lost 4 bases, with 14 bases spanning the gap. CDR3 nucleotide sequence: TGTGCCTGTCTACGTGGAGGCTATGGCTACACCTTC. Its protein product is CACLRGGYGYTF.

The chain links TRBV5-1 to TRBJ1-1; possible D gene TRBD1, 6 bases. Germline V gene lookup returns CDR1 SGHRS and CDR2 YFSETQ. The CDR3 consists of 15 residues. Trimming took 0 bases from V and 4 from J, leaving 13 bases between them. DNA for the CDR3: TGCGCCAGCAGCTTGGTAGGGGGGGATACCACTGAAGCTTTCTTT. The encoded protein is CASSLVGGDTTEAFF.

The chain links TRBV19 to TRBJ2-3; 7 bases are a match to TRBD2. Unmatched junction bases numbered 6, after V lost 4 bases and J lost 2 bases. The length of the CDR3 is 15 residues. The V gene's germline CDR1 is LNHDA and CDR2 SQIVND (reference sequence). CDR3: CASSKWEGYTDTQYF. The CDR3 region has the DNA TGTGCCAGTAGTAAATGGGAGGGATACACAGATACGCAGTATTTT.

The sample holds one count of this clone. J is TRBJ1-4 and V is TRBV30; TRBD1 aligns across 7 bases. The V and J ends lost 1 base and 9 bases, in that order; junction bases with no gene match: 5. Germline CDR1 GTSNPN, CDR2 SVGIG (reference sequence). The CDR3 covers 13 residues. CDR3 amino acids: CAWSGGTAQKLFF. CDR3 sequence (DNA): TGTGCCTGGAGTGGGGGGACAGCCCAAAAACTGTTTTTT.

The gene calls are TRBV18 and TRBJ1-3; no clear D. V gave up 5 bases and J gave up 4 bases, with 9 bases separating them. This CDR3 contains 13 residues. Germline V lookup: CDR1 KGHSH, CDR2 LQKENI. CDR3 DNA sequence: TGTGCCAGCTCAGAGGGAGGAGGAAACACCATATATTTT. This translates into CASSEGGGNTIYF.

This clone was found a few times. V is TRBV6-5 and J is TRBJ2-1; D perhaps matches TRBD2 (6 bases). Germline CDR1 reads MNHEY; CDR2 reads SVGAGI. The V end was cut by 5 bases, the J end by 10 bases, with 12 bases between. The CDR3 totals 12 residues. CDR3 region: CASSAPRGEQFF. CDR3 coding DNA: TGTGCCAGCAGTGCCCCTCGGGGGGAGCAGTTCTTC.

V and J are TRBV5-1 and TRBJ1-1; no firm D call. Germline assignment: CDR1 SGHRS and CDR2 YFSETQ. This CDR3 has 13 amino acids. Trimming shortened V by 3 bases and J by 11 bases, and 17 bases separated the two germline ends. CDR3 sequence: CASSSRGGSGAFF. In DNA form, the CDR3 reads TGCGCCAGCAGCTCCCGAGGTGGCTCTGGGGCTTTCTTT.

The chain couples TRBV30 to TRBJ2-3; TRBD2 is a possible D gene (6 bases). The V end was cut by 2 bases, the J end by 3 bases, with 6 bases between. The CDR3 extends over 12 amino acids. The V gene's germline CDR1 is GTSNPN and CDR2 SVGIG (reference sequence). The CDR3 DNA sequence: TGTGCCTGGAGTCGGGGGACAGATACGCAGTATTTT. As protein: CAWSRGTDTQYF.

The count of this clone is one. The CDR3 DNA reads TGTGCCAGCAGCCCCAACCCGACAGGGGGTGTCTCACCCCTCCACTTT. It specifies CASSPNPTGGVSPLHF. The V and J genes are TRBV5-4 and TRBJ1-6, with 9 bases identical to TRBD1. The CDR3 covers 16 residues. The V segment lost 4 bases and the J segment 10 bases; nucleotides outside the gene matches: 12. Germline V lookup: CDR1 SGHNT, CDR2 YYREEE (reference sequence).

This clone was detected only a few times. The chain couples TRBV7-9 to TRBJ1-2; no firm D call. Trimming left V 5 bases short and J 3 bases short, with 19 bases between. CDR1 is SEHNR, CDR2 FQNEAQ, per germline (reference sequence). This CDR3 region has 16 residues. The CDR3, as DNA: TGTGCCAGCAGCCCTGGATCCCGGAGGGCCCACTATGGCTACACCTTC. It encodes CASSPGSRRAHYGYTF.